This TCR beta chain came from a study of T cells in Graves' hyperthyroidism and ophthalmopathy. This clonotype came up a few times. It was RNA transcripts that yielded the amplified TCR beta CDR3 regions. Initially, a first-round RT-PCR of the TCR CDR3 employed the HTBI primer set. TCRdb re-derived calls from the multiplex PCR reads in MiXCR, one entry per CDR3 protein. The sample consists of 450,000 to 650,000 distinct CDR3 sequences, about 20% of them appearing once. This TCR was sampled from a man aged 18 to 35 with Graves' hyperthyroidism. The sequenced sample was blood.

CDR3 protein: CASSDVGIYEQYF. The DNA for the CDR3 is TGTGCCAGCAGTGATGTAGGAATCTACGAGCAGTACTTC. V gene TRBV2 combines with J gene TRBJ2-7; no reliable D call. Germline lookup yields CDR1 SNHLY and CDR2 FYNNEI. The CDR3 loop spans 13 amino acids. The ends were cut back, 3 bases at V and 3 bases at J, with 9 bases in the middle.